This TCR beta chain was sequenced during a study of beta chain features in type 1 diabetes. This CDR3 spans 15 amino acids. V lost 1 base and J lost 2, with 12 bases in between. Per germline, CDR1 GTSNPN and CDR2 SVGIG (reference sequence). As every portion of the isolated RNA was reverse transcribed, the sequencing read expressed TCRB transcripts. Roughly 3.5 million reads per sample were averaged for naive, central memory and regulatory samples. Clones were read by immunoSEQ multiplex PCR, and TCRdb kept only the in-frame ones, dropping some. Counted here are some 360,000 clones, about 20% occurring once; the ten biggest clones make up under 0.055%. This clone was detected a few times.

The TCR sequence derives from a woman aged 18-29 years in good health. The sample was naive CD4+ T cells from blood. V is TRBV30 and J is TRBJ1-5; D is perhaps TRBD1 (6 bases). The CDR3 spells CAWSARGSGNQPQHF. The CDR3 DNA is TGTGCCTGGAGTGCCAGGGGAAGTGGCAATCAGCCCCAGCATTTT.